The 30 T cell receptor beta chains below were found in one sample sequenced in a study of control samples from healthy donors and cancer patients. Sequencing used immunoSEQ multiplex PCR; TCRdb keeps in-frame clones, though not all of them. The sample holds approximately 150,000 clones, 94% seen once. Sample: blood. These receptors were taken from a woman younger than 30 in good health.

This chain uses TRBV11-3 with TRBJ1-1; D unresolved. CDR1 and CDR2 (germline): SGHNT, YENEEA. V was cut by 5 bases and J by 4 bases, with 11 bases left in between. This CDR3 is built from 13 residues. This chain's CDR3 is CASSRSESTEAFF. The CDR3 coding sequence is TGTGCCAGCAGCCGCAGTGAGAGCACTGAAGCTTTCTTT.

This chain connects TRBV5-4 to TRBJ1-6; D gene ambiguous. Deletions cut 0 bases from V and 0 bases from J, with 7 bases between. CDR3 length equals 16 residues. Germline V lookup: CDR1 SGHNT, CDR2 YYREEE (reference sequence). The CDR3 sequence: CASSLAGDSYNSPLHF. CDR3 DNA: TGTGCCAGCAGCTTGGCGGGCGACTCCTATAATTCACCCCTCCACTTT. The variable domain in full, completed from reference TRBV5-4 and TRBJ1-6, reads ETGVTQSPTHLIKTRGQQVTLRCSSQSGHNTVSWYQQALGQGPQFIFQYYREEENGRGNFPPRFSGLQFPNYSSELNVNALELDDSALYLCASSLAGDSYNSPLHFGNGTRLTVT.

In its sample, this clone was seen once. This chain joins TRBV6-5 and TRBJ2-7, with 8 bases that match TRBD1. The trim removed 6 bases at V and 2 bases at J, leaving 9 bases unmatched. This CDR3 spans 15 amino acids. Germline lookup yields CDR1 MNHEY and CDR2 SVGAGI. CDR3 loop: CASRMHRGKTYEQYF. CDR3 bases: TGTGCCAGCAGGATGCACAGGGGGAAGACCTACGAGCAGTACTTC.

CDR3 sequence (DNA): TGCGCCAGCAGCTTGGCCGGACTAGCGGGAGTGGAGACCCAGTACTTC. The encoded protein is CASSLAGLAGVETQYF. This rearrangement joins TRBV5-1 to TRBJ2-5; the match to TRBD2 covers 13 bases. The CDR3 has 16 amino acids. Germline trimming cut 0 bases from V and 5 bases from J; bases unmatched to any gene: 4. Germline assignment: CDR1 SGHRS and CDR2 YFSETQ.

J is TRBJ2-7 and V is TRBV7-9; no clear D. This CDR3 region has 16 residues. Trimming left V 0 bases short and J 3 bases short, with 15 bases between. Germline V gene sequence: CDR1 SEHNR, CDR2 FQNEAQ (reference sequence). CDR3 bases: TGTGCCAGCAGCTTAGCGATGACGGACGATCACTACGAGCAGTACTTC. Residues: CASSLAMTDDHYEQYF. The complete variable domain, with remaining parts taken from reference TRBV7-9 and TRBJ2-7, reads DTGVSQNPRHKITKRGQNVTFRCDPISEHNRLYWYRQTLGQGPEFLTYFQNEAQLEKSRLLSDRFSAERPKGSFSTLEIQRTEQGDSAMYLCASSLAMTDDHYEQYFGPGTRLTVT.

CDR3 nucleotide sequence: TGTGCCAGCAGCCCAACAGGGGATAGCAATCAGCCCCAGCATTTT. It is translated as CASSPTGDSNQPQHF. V usage is TRBV28 and J usage is TRBJ1-5; TRBD1 matches at 7 bases. Germline lookup yields CDR1 MDHEN and CDR2 SYDVKM. The CDR3 runs to 15 residues. The trim removed 6 bases at V and 0 bases at J, leaving 5 bases unmatched.

The chain couples TRBV18 to TRBJ1-1; tentatively, D is TRBD1 (6 bases). V was clipped by 1 base and J by 10 bases, with 22 bases between them. The germline CDR1 and CDR2 sequences are KGHSH and LQKENI. There are 16 residues in the CDR3. CDR3 region: CASSPRTAPDSYGAFF. In nucleotides, the CDR3 is TGTGCCAGCTCACCACGGACAGCTCCCGACTCTTATGGAGCTTTCTTT.

For the CDR3, the DNA is TGCGCCAGCAGCCAAGGAAGCCTGGACAGGAACGAGCAGTACTTC. This translates into CASSQGSLDRNEQYF. The rearrangement uses TRBV4-1 and TRBJ2-7; 7 bases agree with TRBD1. The J segment lost 5 bases and the V segment lost 1 base, leaving 8 bases of the junction unmatched. CDR3 length: 15 amino acids. CDR1 and CDR2 (germline): MGHRA, YSYEKL.

This chain connects TRBV7-6 to TRBJ2-3; 8 positions agree with TRBD2. Germline values: CDR1 SGHVS, CDR2 FNYEAQ. J lost 0 bases, V lost 2 bases, and 4 bases had no gene match. This CDR3 has 16 amino acids. The CDR3 is CASSLIIAGSTDTQYF. In DNA form, the CDR3 reads TGTGCCAGCAGCTTAATAATAGCGGGGAGCACAGATACGCAGTATTTT.

The CDR3 DNA sequence: TGTGCCAGCAGCGTAGCCGGGGCCTCCTACGAGCAGTACTTC. This sequence encodes CASSVAGASYEQYF. The V gene is TRBV9, the J gene TRBJ2-7, with D perhaps given as TRBD1 or TRBD2 (5 bases each). V was shortened by 0 bases and J by 0 bases, with 7 bases between the two germline ends. The CDR3 sequence is 14 residues long. CDR1 SGDLS and CDR2 YYNGEE come from the germline V gene.

The CDR3 coding sequence is TGTGCCAGCAGCACAGTCTCAGGGGGAGGAGAGACCCAGTACTTC. Protein: CASSTVSGGGETQYF. The chain recombines TRBV5-4 with TRBJ2-5; D may be TRBD1 (7 bases). The CDR3 totals 15 residues. In germline, CDR1 is SGHNT, CDR2 YYREEE (reference sequence). Between the trimmed V and J ends, which lost 4 bases and 4 bases, there was a span of 17 bases. Using reference TRBV5-4 and TRBJ2-5 for the parts outside the CDR3, the full variable domain is ETGVTQSPTHLIKTRGQQVTLRCSSQSGHNTVSWYQQALGQGPQFIFQYYREEENGRGNFPPRFSGLQFPNYSSELNVNALELDDSALYLCASSTVSGGGETQYFGPGTRLLVL.

The J gene is TRBJ1-3, the V gene TRBV2; 7 nucleotides match TRBD1. Germline V CDR1 and CDR2: SNHLY, FYNNEI. With 8 bases clipped from V and 0 bases from J, the junction kept 4 bases outside the gene matches. This CDR3 comprises 14 residues. CDR3 region: CASRGQISGNTIYF. The CDR3 DNA follows: TGTGCCAGCCGGGGACAGATCTCTGGAAACACCATATATTTT.

This clone has only one observation. The V gene is TRBV6-5, the J gene TRBJ2-7, with D hard to call. CDR3 length: 11 residues. Germline CDR1 reads MNHEY; CDR2 reads SVGAGI. V gave up 9 bases and J gave up 5 bases, with 11 bases separating them. The CDR3 coding sequence is TGTGCCAGTAAATGGGGTGACGAGCAGTACTTC. Translating gives CASKWGDEQYF.

This clone has just a few counts. DNA for the CDR3: TGTGCCAGCAGTTCAGAGGGACACTACGAGCAGTACTTC. It yields the protein CASSSEGHYEQYF. This chain connects TRBV27 to TRBJ2-7; D is possibly TRBD1 (6 bases). The germline CDR1 and CDR2 sequences are MNHEY and SMNVEV (reference sequence). Deletions cut 4 bases from V and 3 bases from J, with 10 bases between. The CDR3 extends over 13 amino acids.

The J gene is TRBJ1-2, the V gene TRBV29-1; D is undetermined. Germline V CDR1 and CDR2: SQVTM, ANQGSEA. Trimming removed 6 bases at V and 6 bases at J, with 14 bases between. This CDR3 is 12 amino acids long. CDR3 coding DNA: TGCAGCGTCGTGACTCTGAGGGATGGCTACACCTTC. Residues: CSVVTLRDGYTF.

This clone was recorded once. The chain is built from TRBV9 and TRBJ1-1; TRBD1 is a possible D gene (5 bases). The CDR3 has 16 residues. Deletions cut 3 bases from V and 3 bases from J, with 18 bases between. Germline CDR1 SGDLS, CDR2 YYNGEE. As DNA, the CDR3 is TGTGCCAGCAGCGCCCGGGGCGACGGGTCGGACACTGAAGCTTTCTTT. This encodes CASSARGDGSDTEAFF.

The chain recombines TRBV27 with TRBJ2-1; D perhaps matches TRBD1 (7 bases). This CDR3 has 15 amino acids. The V end was cut by 6 bases, the J end by 6 bases, with 18 bases between. Germline V CDR1 and CDR2: MNHEY, SMNVEV (reference sequence). The CDR3, as DNA: TGTGCCAGCAGCTTACAGGGGAGGAGAGGCAATGAGCAGTTCTTC. Translated: CASSLQGRRGNEQFF.

The CDR3, as DNA: TGTGCCACCAGTGAGGGTTCAGCGCAAGAGACCCAGTACTTC. Its protein product is CATSEGSAQETQYF. This chain uses TRBV24-1 with TRBJ2-5, with D unresolved. This CDR3 has 14 residues. V was pared by 4 bases and J by 2 bases, with 10 bases between. Germline V CDR1 and CDR2: KGHDR, SFDVKD.

The chain employs TRBV11-2 and TRBJ1-1; D unresolved. The germline V gene has CDR1 SGHAT and CDR2 FQNNGV. There are 13 residues in the CDR3. The V and J ends lost 8 bases and 4 bases respectively, with 14 bases between them. The CDR3 DNA is TGTGCCAGCCGAAGGGCATTTCTCACTGAAGCTTTCTTT. As protein: CASRRAFLTEAFF.

V and J are TRBV6-5 and TRBJ1-5; tentative D call: TRBD1 (5 bases). Germline V lookup: CDR1 MNHEY, CDR2 SVGAGI. V was cut by 5 bases and J by 5 bases, with 13 bases left in between. CDR3 length: 14 amino acids. The CDR3 region is CASSPRAFDQPQHF. In DNA, the CDR3 is TGTGCCAGCAGTCCCAGGGCGTTCGATCAGCCCCAGCATTTT.

The rearrangement links TRBV2 to TRBJ2-5; tentatively, D is TRBD2 (5 bases). CDR1 is SNHLY, CDR2 FYNNEI, per germline. Trimming removed 1 base at V and 5 bases at J, with 11 bases between. The CDR3 contains 14 residues. CDR3 residues: CASSEGQPGETQYF. The CDR3 nucleotides are TGTGCCAGCAGTGAAGGCCAGCCGGGGGAGACCCAGTACTTC.

The J gene is TRBJ2-3, the V gene TRBV9; 11 bases match TRBD2. V shed 3 bases and J 4 bases; nucleotides not matched to a gene: 4. The CDR3 is 15 residues long. Germline V gene data show CDR1 as SGDLS and CDR2 as YYNGEE. This chain's CDR3 is CASSATSGEADTQYF. CDR3 DNA: TGTGCCAGCAGCGCGACTAGCGGGGAGGCAGATACGCAGTATTTT.

The count of this clone is one. The CDR3 loop is CASSWPGNQPQHF. CDR3 sequence (DNA): TGTGCCAGTAGTTGGCCGGGAAATCAGCCCCAGCATTTT. The gene calls are TRBV19 and TRBJ1-5, with unresolved D. Trimming left V 5 bases short and J 4 bases short, with 9 bases between. The CDR3 runs to 13 residues. Germline V gives CDR1 LNHDA, CDR2 SQIVND (reference sequence).

The chain uses TRBV7-6 and TRBJ2-5; tentatively, D is TRBD1 (5 bases). CDR1 is SGHVS and CDR2 is FNYEAQ in the germline V gene. V was cut by 1 base and J by 3 bases, with 9 bases left in between. The CDR3 contains 14 residues. The CDR3 DNA reads TGTGCCAGCAGCTTAGGGTTCAGGGAAGAGACCCAGTACTTC. Protein: CASSLGFREETQYF.

The count of this clone is one. The V call is TRBV11-2, the J call TRBJ1-3; no clear D. Per germline, CDR1 SGHAT and CDR2 FQNNGV. V was pared by 4 bases and J by 0 bases, with 16 bases between. The CDR3 totals 17 residues. The CDR3 nucleotides are TGTGCCAGCAGCTCCACCCTGGACGGTGCCTCTGGAAACACCATATATTTT. Protein: CASSSTLDGASGNTIYF.

This clone appeared a few times. V and J are TRBV6-2 or TRBV6-3 and TRBJ2-7, with 12 nucleotides matching TRBD2. Germline lookup yields CDR1 MNHEY and CDR2 SVGEGT. V lost 0 bases and J lost 5; bases outside the gene matches: 5. CDR3 length equals 16 residues. For the CDR3, the DNA is TGTGCCAGCAGTTACTCACGACTAGCGGGGGTCCACGAGCAGTACTTC. Its translation: CASSYSRLAGVHEQYF.

The chain combines TRBV7-9 with TRBJ1-1; D is unresolved. The CDR3 length is 13 residues. CDR1 and CDR2 (germline): SEHNR, FQNEAQ (reference sequence). Trimming took off 2 bases at V and 1 base at J, with 5 bases between the two ends. CDR3 protein: CASSLWANTEAFF. The CDR3 nucleotides are TGTGCCAGCAGCTTATGGGCGAACACTGAAGCTTTCTTT.

CDR3 coding DNA: TGTGCCAGCAGCATACAGGGGAACACTGAAGCTTTCTTT. This sequence encodes CASSIQGNTEAFF. The chain carries TRBV7-3 and TRBJ1-1, with D possibly matching TRBD1 (6 bases). Germline CDR1 SGHTA, CDR2 FQGTGA. This CDR3 has 13 amino acids. V dropped 5 bases and J dropped 1 base, with 8 bases sitting between them.

This chain links TRBV5-4 with TRBJ2-1, with a weak D call TRBD1 (5 bases). From germline, CDR1 is SGHNT and CDR2 YYREEE (reference sequence). This CDR3 contains 16 residues. Between the trimmed V and J ends, which lost 0 bases and 10 bases, there was a span of 20 bases. For the CDR3, the DNA is TGTGCCAGCAGCTTGGATTTAGGGCAGGGCATTTGGGAGCAGTTCTTC. Its translation: CASSLDLGQGIWEQFF. Filled out from reference TRBV5-4 and TRBJ2-1, the complete variable domain reads ETGVTQSPTHLIKTRGQQVTLRCSSQSGHNTVSWYQQALGQGPQFIFQYYREEENGRGNFPPRFSGLQFPNYSSELNVNALELDDSALYLCASSLDLGQGIWEQFFGPGTRLTVL.

The CDR3 DNA follows: TGTGCCAGCAGGCCCGGGACTAGCGGGACGACAGATACGCAGTATTTT. Translating gives CASRPGTSGTTDTQYF. The chain recombines TRBV5-5 with TRBJ2-3, with 13 bases lining up with TRBD2. Trimming removed 5 bases from V and 3 bases from J; junction bases left unmatched: 6. The length of the CDR3 is 16 residues. The germline CDR1 and CDR2 sequences are SGHKS and YYEKEE (reference sequence). The complete variable domain, with remaining parts taken from reference TRBV5-5 and TRBJ2-3, reads DAGVTQSPTHLIKTRGQQVTLRCSPISGHKSVSWYQQVLGQGPQFIFQYYEKEERGRGNFPDRFSARQFPNYSSELNVNALLLGDSALYLCASRPGTSGTTDTQYFGPGTRLTVL.